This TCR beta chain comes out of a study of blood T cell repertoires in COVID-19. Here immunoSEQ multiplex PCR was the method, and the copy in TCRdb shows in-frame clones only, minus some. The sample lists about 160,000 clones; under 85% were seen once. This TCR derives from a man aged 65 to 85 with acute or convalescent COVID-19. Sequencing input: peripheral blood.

The CDR3 reads CASSPRLGDSPLHF. The DNA of the CDR3 is TGTGCCAGCAGCCCCCGCCTCGGAGATTCACCCCTCCACTTT. V usage is TRBV11-1 and J usage is TRBJ1-6, with unresolved D. CDR1 and CDR2 from the germline V gene are SGHAT and FQDESV (reference sequence). Trimming took off 5 bases at V and 8 bases at J, with 13 bases between the two ends. The CDR3 runs 14 residues.